The clone carrying this TCR beta chain came up many times. Orbital computed tomography and thyroid ultrasound, together with serum TRAb and thyroxine and clinical symptoms, were used for diagnoses. Isolation of PBMCs was performed on around 9.3 ml fresh peripheral blood. V lost 6 bases, J lost 6 bases, and 18 bases lay in between. The CDR3 is 14 amino acids. The germline gives CDR1 MNHNS, CDR2 SASEGT. The data stem from a study of T cells in Graves' hyperthyroidism and ophthalmopathy. Amplification yielded TCR beta CDR3 regions, with RNA transcripts as the source. The HTBI primer set was used in a first-round RT-PCR of the TCR CDR3. TCRdb re-derived calls from the multiplex PCR reads in MiXCR, one entry per CDR3 protein. The sample has 600,000 or so distinct CDR3 sequences, roughly 15% seen once.

The source is a woman between 45 and 60 years old with Graves' ophthalmopathy. The chain uses TRBV6-1 and TRBJ2-7, with D tentatively TRBD1 (6 bases). Sequencing was done on a sample of blood. In DNA, the CDR3 is TGTGCCAGCAGGGAGACAGGTTCCTTCGGCGAGCAGTACTTC. Translation: CASRETGSFGEQYF.